The 10 T cell receptor beta chains below come from one sample, sequenced in a study of blood T cell repertoires in COVID-19. Only in-frame clones appear in the TCRdb table, and some are missing; sequencing was by immunoSEQ multiplex PCR. In the table there are a few hundred thousand clones, about 83% of which are singletons. The sample was PBMCs or T cells enriched from blood (not recorded which). The receptors were sampled from a woman aged 45-60 years who had recovered from COVID-19.

V and J are TRBV10-3 and TRBJ2-1, with TRBD1 as a possible D gene (6 bases). The CDR3 is made up of 15 amino acids. Germline CDR1 ENHRY, CDR2 SYGVKD. Trimming shortened V by 2 bases and J by 2 bases, and 10 bases separated the two germline ends. The CDR3 DNA reads as TGTGCCATCAGTGAGACCGGGGACACCTACAATGAGCAGTTCTTC. Translation gives CAISETGDTYNEQFF.

This sequence joins TRBV6-5 and TRBJ1-6; TRBD1 matches 8 bases. This CDR3 is built from 16 residues. Unmatched junction bases numbered 10, after V lost 3 bases and J lost 9 bases. Germline V gives CDR1 MNHEY, CDR2 SVGAGI. The CDR3 loop is CASSYDAGTGGSPLHF. The CDR3 DNA reads as TGTGCCAGCAGTTATGACGCCGGGACAGGTGGTTCACCCCTCCACTTT.

CDR3 residues: CAWLGQPDSPLHF. The CDR3 DNA reads as TGTGCCTGGCTTGGACAGCCTGATTCACCCCTCCACTTT. The rearrangement uses TRBV30 and TRBJ1-6, with D possibly being TRBD1 (6 bases). Trimming took off 5 bases at V and 8 bases at J, with 13 bases between the two ends. This CDR3 contains 13 residues. The germline CDR1 and CDR2 sequences are GTSNPN and SVGIG (reference sequence).

This clone showed up many times. The rearrangement links TRBV6-4 to TRBJ2-3, with TRBD2 matching over 8 bases. The CDR3 covers 15 residues. CDR1 and CDR2 (germline): MRHNA, SNTAGT. With 3 bases clipped from V and 6 bases from J, the junction kept 8 bases outside the gene matches. The CDR3 DNA sequence: TGTGCCAGCAGTGAAATAGCGGGAACTTCCGATACGCAGTATTTT. The encoded protein is CASSEIAGTSDTQYF.

V and J are TRBV27 and TRBJ2-3, with D perhaps matching TRBD2 (6 bases). The CDR3 totals 15 residues. V was cut by 2 bases and J by 0 bases, with 9 bases left in between. The germline V gene encodes CDR1 MNHEY and CDR2 SMNVEV (reference sequence). The CDR3 DNA sequence: TGTGCCAGCAGTTTAGGGGACTTCAGCACAGATACGCAGTATTTT. It specifies CASSLGDFSTDTQYF.

The CDR3 loop is CASSMASGGSTDTQYF. CDR3 nucleotides: TGTGCCAGCAGCATGGCTAGCGGGGGGAGCACAGATACGCAGTATTTT. V is TRBV7-3 and J is TRBJ2-3, with 11 nucleotides matching TRBD2. This CDR3 spans 16 amino acids. Germline V gives CDR1 SGHTA, CDR2 FQGTGA. V shed 5 bases and J 0 bases; nucleotides not matched to a gene: 4. The full variable domain, completed using reference TRBV7-3 and TRBJ2-3, is GAGVSQTPSNKVTEKGKYVELRCDPISGHTALYWYRQSLGQGPEFLIYFQGTGAADDSGLPNDRFFAVRPEGSVSTLKIQRTERGDSAVYLCASSMASGGSTDTQYFGPGTRLTVL.

The chain combines TRBV20-1 with TRBJ2-1; D gene unclear. Germline V gene data show CDR1 as DFQATT and CDR2 as SNEGSKA (reference sequence). CDR3 size: 11 residues. The germline V and J ends were trimmed by 4 bases and 3 bases, with 4 bases remaining between them. The CDR3 sequence: CSANSYNEQFF. The CDR3 nucleotides are TGCAGTGCTAATAGCTACAATGAGCAGTTCTTC.

V usage is TRBV6-4 and J usage is TRBJ1-1, with 9 bases aligning to TRBD1. V was pared by 4 bases and J by 5 bases, with 8 bases of the junction left unmatched. This CDR3 is built from 15 residues. Germline CDR1 reads MRHNA; CDR2 reads SNTAGT. The CDR3 nucleotides read TGTGCCAGCAGTGCCGCCGGGACAGGGCGGACTGAAGCTTTCTTT. Its protein is CASSAAGTGRTEAFF.

The chain joins TRBV27 to TRBJ1-5; 9 bases agree with TRBD1. The CDR3 runs 14 residues. Looked up from germline, CDR1 is MNHEY and CDR2 is SMNVEV (reference sequence). Losses at the gene ends were 5 bases for V and 3 bases for J; bases not matched to a gene: 2. CDR3 amino acids: CASSRDRDNQPQHF. The CDR3, as DNA: TGTGCCAGCAGTCGGGACAGGGACAATCAGCCCCAGCATTTT.

CDR3 DNA sequence: TGTGCCAGCAGTGATTGGCAGGGGTCCACTGAAGCTTTCTTT. Translating gives CASSDWQGSTEAFF. The chain uses TRBV2 and TRBJ1-1; D possibly corresponds to TRBD1 (6 bases). Deletions cut 3 bases from V and 4 bases from J, with 12 bases between. This CDR3 is built from 14 residues. Germline V gene lookup returns CDR1 SNHLY and CDR2 FYNNEI.